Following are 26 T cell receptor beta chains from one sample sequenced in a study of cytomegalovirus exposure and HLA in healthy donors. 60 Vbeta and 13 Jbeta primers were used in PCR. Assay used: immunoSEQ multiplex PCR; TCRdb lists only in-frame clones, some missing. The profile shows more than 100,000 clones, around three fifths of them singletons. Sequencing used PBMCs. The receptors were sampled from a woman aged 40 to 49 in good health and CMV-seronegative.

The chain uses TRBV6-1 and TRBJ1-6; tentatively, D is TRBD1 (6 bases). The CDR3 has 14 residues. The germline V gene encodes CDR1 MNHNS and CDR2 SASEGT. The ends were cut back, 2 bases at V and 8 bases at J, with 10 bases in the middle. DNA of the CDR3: TGTGCCAGCAGTGAACGAGGGGGAGATTCACCCCTCCACTTT. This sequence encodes CASSERGGDSPLHF.

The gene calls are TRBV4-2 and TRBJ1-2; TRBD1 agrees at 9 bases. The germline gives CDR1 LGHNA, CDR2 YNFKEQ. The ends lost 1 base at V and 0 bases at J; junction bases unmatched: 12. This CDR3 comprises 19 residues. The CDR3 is CASSQVGGQGRLANYGYTF. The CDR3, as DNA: TGTGCCAGCAGCCAAGTGGGGGGACAGGGTCGTCTCGCTAACTATGGCTACACCTTC.

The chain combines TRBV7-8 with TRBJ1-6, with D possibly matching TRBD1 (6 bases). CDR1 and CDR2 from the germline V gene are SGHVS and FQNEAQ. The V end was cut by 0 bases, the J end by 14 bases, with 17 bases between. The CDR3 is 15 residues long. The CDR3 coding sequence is TGTGCCAGCAGCTTAGCGGGGGCAGCCGGCGGAACCCTCCACTTT. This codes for CASSLAGAAGGTLHF.

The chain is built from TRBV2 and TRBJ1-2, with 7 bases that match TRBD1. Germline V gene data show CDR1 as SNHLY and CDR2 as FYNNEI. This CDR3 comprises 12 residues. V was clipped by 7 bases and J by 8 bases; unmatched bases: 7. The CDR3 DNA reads TGTGCCAGCACCCTCCAGGGGGACGGCTACACCTTC. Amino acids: CASTLQGDGYTF.

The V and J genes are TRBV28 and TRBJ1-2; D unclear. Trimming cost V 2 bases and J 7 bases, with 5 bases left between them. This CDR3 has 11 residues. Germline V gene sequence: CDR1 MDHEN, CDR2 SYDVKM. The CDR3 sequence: CASSLHSGYTF. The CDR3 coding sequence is TGTGCCAGCAGTTTACATTCTGGCTACACCTTC.

CDR3 residues: CASSQTPRGTGELFF. The CDR3 region has the DNA TGCGCCAGCAGCCAAACCCCCAGGGGTACCGGGGAGCTGTTTTTT. The chain joins TRBV4-1 to TRBJ2-2; TRBD1 is a possible D gene (6 bases). With 2 bases removed from V and 5 bases from J, the gap between germline ends came to 12 bases. Germline values: CDR1 MGHRA, CDR2 YSYEKL. This CDR3 region has 15 residues.

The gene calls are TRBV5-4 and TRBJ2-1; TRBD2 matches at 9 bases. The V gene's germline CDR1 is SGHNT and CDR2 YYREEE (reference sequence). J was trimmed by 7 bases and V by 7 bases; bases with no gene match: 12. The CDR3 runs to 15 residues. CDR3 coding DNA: TGTGCCAGCTCCCTTGGGGTGAGCGGGGGGAATGAGCAGTTCTTC. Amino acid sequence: CASSLGVSGGNEQFF.

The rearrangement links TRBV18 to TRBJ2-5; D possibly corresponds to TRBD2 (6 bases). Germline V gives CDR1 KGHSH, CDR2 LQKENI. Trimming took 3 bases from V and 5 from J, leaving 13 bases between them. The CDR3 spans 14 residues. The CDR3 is CASSPDYNRETQYF. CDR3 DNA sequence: TGTGCCAGCTCACCGGACTACAACCGGGAGACCCAGTACTTC.

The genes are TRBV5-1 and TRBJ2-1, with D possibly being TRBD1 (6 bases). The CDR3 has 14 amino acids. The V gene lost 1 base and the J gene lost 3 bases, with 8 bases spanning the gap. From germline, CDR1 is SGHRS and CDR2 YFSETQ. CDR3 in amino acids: CASSLNRVYNEQFF. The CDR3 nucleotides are TGCGCCAGCAGCTTGAACAGGGTCTACAATGAGCAGTTCTTC.

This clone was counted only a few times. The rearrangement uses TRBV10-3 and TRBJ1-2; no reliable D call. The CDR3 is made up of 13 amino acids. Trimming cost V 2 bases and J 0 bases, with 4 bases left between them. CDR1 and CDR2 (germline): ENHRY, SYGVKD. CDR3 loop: CAISEPSNYGYTF. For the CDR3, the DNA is TGTGCCATCAGTGAGCCATCTAACTATGGCTACACCTTC.

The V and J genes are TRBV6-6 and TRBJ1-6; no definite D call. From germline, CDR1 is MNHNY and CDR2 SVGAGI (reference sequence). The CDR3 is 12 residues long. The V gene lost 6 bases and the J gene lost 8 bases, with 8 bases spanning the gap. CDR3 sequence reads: CASRRIDSPLHF. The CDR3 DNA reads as TGTGCCAGCAGGCGTATAGATTCACCCCTCCACTTT.

CDR3 nucleotides: TGTGCCACCAGCAGAGGGGGGGCGGGGGGTAACCAAGAGACCCAGTACTTC. As protein: CATSRGGAGGNQETQYF. This rearrangement joins TRBV15 to TRBJ2-5; 8 bases match TRBD2. Per the germline V gene, CDR1 is LNHNV and CDR2 is YYDKDF (reference sequence). V lost 1 base to trimming and J lost 0 bases; unmatched junction nucleotides: 7. The CDR3 extends over 17 amino acids. Looking up the rest from reference TRBV15 and TRBJ2-5 gives the full variable domain: DAMVIQNPRYQVTQFGKPVTLSCSQTLNHNVMYWYQQKSSQAPKLLFHYYDKDFNNEADTPDNFQSRRPNTSFCFLDIRSPGLGDTAMYLCATSRGGAGGNQETQYFGPGTRLLVL.

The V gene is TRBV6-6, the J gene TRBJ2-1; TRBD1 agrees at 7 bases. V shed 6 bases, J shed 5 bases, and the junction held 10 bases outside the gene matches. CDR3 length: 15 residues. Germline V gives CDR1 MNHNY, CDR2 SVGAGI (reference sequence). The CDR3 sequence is CASSHTGVGNNEQFF. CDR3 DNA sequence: TGTGCCAGCAGCCACACAGGGGTCGGAAACAATGAGCAGTTCTTC.

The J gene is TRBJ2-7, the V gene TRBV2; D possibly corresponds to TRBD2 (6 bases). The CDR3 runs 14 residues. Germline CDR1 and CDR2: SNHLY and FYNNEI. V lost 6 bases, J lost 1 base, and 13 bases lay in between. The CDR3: CASRDPGLSYEQYF. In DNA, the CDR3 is TGTGCCAGCAGAGACCCGGGACTTTCCTACGAGCAGTACTTC.

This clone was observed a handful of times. The chain's CDR3 is CASSLRGSGANVLTF. The CDR3 DNA sequence: TGTGCCAGCAGCTTAAGGGGATCTGGGGCCAACGTCCTGACTTTC. The chain couples TRBV7-9 to TRBJ2-6; D is possibly TRBD1 (5 bases). CDR1 and CDR2 (germline): SEHNR, FQNEAQ (reference sequence). The CDR3 runs to 15 residues. Trimming pared 2 bases from V and 1 base from J, leaving 6 bases between.

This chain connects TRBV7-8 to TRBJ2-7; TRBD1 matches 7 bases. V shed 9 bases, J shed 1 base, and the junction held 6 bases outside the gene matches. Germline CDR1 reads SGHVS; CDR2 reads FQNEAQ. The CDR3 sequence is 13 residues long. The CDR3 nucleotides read TGTGCCAGTCAACCGACAGGGTCCTACGAGCAGTACTTC. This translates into CASQPTGSYEQYF.

The CDR3 loop reads CASSSTSGGSITDTQYF. CDR3 nucleotide sequence: TGTGCCAGCAGCTCCACTAGCGGGGGCTCGATCACAGATACGCAGTATTTT. The chain uses TRBV11-2 and TRBJ2-3, with 11 bases aligning to TRBD2. The CDR3 consists of 17 residues. In germline, CDR1 is SGHAT, CDR2 FQNNGV. Trimming cost V 4 bases and J 2 bases; bases outside gene matches: 8.

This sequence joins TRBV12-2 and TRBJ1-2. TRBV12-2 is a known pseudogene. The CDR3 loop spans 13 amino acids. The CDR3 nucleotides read TGTGCAAGTCGCGCCGGGGTCGGCCGGGGCTACACCTTC. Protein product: CASRAGVGRGYTF.

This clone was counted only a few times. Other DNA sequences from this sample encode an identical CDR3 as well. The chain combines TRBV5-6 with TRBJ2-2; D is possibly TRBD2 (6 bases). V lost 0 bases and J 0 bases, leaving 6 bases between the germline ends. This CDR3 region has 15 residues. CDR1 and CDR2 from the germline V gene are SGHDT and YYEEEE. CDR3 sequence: CASSLGGTNTGELFF. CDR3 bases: TGTGCCAGCAGCTTGGGCGGGACGAACACCGGGGAGCTGTTTTTT.

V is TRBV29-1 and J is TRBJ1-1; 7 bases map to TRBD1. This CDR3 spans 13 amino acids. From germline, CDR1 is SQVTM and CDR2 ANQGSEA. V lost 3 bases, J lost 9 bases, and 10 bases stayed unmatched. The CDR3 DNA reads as TGCAGCGTTGAGGACAGGCAACGAATTCAAGCTTTCTTT. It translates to CSVEDRQRIQAFF.

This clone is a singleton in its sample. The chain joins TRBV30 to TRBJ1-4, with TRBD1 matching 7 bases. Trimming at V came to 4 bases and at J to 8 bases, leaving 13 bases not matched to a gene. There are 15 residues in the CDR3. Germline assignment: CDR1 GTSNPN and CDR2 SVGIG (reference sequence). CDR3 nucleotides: TGTGCCTGGAAGCCCCAGGGGACAGTAGGCGAAAAACTGTTTTTT. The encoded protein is CAWKPQGTVGEKLFF.

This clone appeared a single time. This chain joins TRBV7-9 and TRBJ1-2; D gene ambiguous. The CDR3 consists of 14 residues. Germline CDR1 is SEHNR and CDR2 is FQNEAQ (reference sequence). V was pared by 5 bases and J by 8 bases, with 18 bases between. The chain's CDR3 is CASSAGDKTLGYTF. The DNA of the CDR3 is TGTGCCAGCAGCGCCGGTGACAAGACCCTCGGCTACACCTTC.

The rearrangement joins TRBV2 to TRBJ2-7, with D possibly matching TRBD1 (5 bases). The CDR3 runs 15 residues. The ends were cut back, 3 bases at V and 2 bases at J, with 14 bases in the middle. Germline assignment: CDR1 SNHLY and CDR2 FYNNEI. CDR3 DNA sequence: TGTGCCAGCAGTGACAGGGCTCTTGTCCCCTACGAGCAGTACTTC. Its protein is CASSDRALVPYEQYF. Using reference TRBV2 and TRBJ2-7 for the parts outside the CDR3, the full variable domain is EPEVTQTPSHQVTQMGQEVILRCVPISNHLYFYWYRQILGQKVEFLVSFYNNEISEKSEIFDDQFSVERPDGSNFTLKIRSTKLEDSAMYFCASSDRALVPYEQYFGPGTRLTVT.

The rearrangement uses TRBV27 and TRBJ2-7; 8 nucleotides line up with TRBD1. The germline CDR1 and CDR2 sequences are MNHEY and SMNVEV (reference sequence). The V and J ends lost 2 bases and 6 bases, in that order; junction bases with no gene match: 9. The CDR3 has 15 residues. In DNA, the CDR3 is TGTGCCAGCAGTTTAAAGGCAGGGGGCCGAGGCGAGCAGTACTTC. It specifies CASSLKAGGRGEQYF.

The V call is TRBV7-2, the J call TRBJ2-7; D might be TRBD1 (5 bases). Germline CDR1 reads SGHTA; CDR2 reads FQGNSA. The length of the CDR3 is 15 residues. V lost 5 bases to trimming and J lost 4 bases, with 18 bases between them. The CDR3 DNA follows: TGTGCCAGCAGCGCGATAAGGGGAAGAGGTTACGAGCAGTACTTC. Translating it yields CASSAIRGRGYEQYF.

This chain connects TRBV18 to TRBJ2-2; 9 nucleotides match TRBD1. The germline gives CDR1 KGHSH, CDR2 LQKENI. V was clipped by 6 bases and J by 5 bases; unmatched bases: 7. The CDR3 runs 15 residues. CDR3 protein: CASSHRDRVTGELFF. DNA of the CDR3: TGTGCCAGCTCGCATCGGGACAGGGTTACCGGGGAGCTGTTTTTT.